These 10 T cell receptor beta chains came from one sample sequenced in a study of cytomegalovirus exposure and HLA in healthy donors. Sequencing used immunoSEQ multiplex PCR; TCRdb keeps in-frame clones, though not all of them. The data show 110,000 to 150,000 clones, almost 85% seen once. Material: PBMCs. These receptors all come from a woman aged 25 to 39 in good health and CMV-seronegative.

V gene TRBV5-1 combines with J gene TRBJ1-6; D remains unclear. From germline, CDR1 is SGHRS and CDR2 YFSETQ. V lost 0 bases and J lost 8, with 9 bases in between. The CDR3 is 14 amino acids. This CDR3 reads CASSLAYEYSPLHF. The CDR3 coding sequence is TGCGCCAGCAGCTTGGCTTATGAGTATTCACCCCTCCACTTT.

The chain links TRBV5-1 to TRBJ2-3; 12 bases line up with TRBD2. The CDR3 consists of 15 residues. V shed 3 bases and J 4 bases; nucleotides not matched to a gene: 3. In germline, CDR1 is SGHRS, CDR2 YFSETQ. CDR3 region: CASSSSSGGADTQYF. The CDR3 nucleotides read TGCGCCAGCAGCTCCTCTAGCGGGGGGGCAGATACGCAGTATTTT.

The CDR3 DNA is TGTGCCACCAGCAGAGCCCGGGACAGCTCCTACGAGCAGTACTTC. Its translation is CATSRARDSSYEQYF. The chain has TRBV15 and TRBJ2-7; TRBD1 agrees at 7 bases. CDR3 size: 15 residues. J gave up 0 bases and V 1 base, and 3 bases lay outside the gene matches. CDR1 and CDR2 from the germline V gene are LNHNV and YYDKDF (reference sequence).

This chain's CDR3 is CASSFQGMGQSGSPLHF. DNA for the CDR3: TGCGCCAGCAGCTTTCAAGGTATGGGGCAATCCGGTTCACCCCTCCACTTT. The V gene is TRBV5-1, the J gene TRBJ1-6; weak D call: TRBD1 (5 bases). The V end lost 2 bases, the J end lost 9 bases, and 21 bases lay between the germline ends. CDR1 and CDR2 (germline): SGHRS, YFSETQ. The CDR3 is made up of 17 amino acids.

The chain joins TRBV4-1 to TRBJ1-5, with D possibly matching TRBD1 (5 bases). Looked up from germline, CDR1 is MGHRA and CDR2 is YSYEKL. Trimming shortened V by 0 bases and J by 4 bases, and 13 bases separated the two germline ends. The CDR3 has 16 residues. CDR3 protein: CASSQEQWGRNQPQHF. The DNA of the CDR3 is TGCGCCAGCAGCCAAGAACAGTGGGGCAGAAATCAGCCCCAGCATTTT.

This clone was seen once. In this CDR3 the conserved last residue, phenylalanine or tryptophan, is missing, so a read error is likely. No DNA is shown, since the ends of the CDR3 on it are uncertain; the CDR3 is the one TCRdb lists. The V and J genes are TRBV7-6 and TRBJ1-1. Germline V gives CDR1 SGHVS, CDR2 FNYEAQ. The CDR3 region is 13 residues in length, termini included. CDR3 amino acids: CASSLVYRGEGKG.

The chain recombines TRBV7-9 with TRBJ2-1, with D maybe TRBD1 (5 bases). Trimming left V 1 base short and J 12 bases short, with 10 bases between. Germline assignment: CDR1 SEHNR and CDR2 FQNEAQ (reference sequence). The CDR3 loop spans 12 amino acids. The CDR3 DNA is TGTGCCAGCAGCTTAGGGGGCCTGGGGCAGTTCTTC. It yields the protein CASSLGGLGQFF.

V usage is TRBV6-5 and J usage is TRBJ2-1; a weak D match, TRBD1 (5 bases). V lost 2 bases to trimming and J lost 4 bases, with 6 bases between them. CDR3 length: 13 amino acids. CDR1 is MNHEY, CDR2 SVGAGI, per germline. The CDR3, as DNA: TGTGCCAGCAGTTACAACAGGTACAATGAGCAGTTCTTC. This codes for CASSYNRYNEQFF.

CDR3 region: CSVASRGQGPHYGYTF. The CDR3, as DNA: TGCAGCGTTGCATCCCGGGGACAGGGGCCCCACTATGGCTACACCTTC. The V call is TRBV29-1, the J call TRBJ1-2, with 10 bases matching TRBD1. This CDR3 region has 16 residues. Germline V gives CDR1 SQVTM, CDR2 ANQGSEA. Losses at the gene ends were 4 bases for V and 3 bases for J; bases not matched to a gene: 11.

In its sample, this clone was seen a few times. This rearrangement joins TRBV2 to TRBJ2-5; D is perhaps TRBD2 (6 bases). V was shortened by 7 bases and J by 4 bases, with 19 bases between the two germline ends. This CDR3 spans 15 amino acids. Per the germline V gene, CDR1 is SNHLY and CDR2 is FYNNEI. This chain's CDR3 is CASTGGGVGRETQYF. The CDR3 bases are TGTGCCAGCACGGGTGGCGGGGTCGGGCGAGAGACCCAGTACTTC.